The TCR beta chain described here comes from a study of blood T cell repertoires in COVID-19 (dated by TCRdb to 2020 to 2021). Describing the broader study: Samples from collaborators originated in the United States, Italy and Spain and spanned both the acute and convalescent phases of COVID-19. The material from the prospective study consisted of cDNA or gDNA derived from T cells, B-cell-depleted T cells, or PBMCs. The dataset comprised deeply sampled blood TCRbeta repertoires from subjects exposed to, actively infected with, or recovered from COVID-19. The repertoires were released in a freely available public database meant as a resource for research on the immune response to SARS-CoV-2. Samples were obtained from the ongoing ImmuneRACE study (first 160 participants) and from some 1,200 subjects provided by 6 global collaborators. Nearly every sample came with metadata listing a de-identified subject ID, COVID-19 status, age in years and sex. Where available, HLA class I and class II types were obtained from metadata supplied by the sample provider rather than from assay-based typing. Broader findings and caveats from the paper: The amount of clinical and demographic metadata varied by source and participant and was provided uncurated.

Details on this clone: The antigen this receptor binds is unknown. There are no base qualities to consult, and no much larger clone falls within one base.

Each collaborating institution followed its own protocols to collect whole blood in K2EDTA tubes. Collaborator samples were shipped for TCRbeta analysis as frozen whole blood, isolated PBMCs, or DNA extracted from either sample type. TCRbeta CDR3 regions were amplified from genomic DNA using the immunoSEQ Assay, a bias-controlled multiplex PCR. The authors' pipeline ran thus. Within the assay, amplification of reference gene primers was used to estimate how many nucleated cells each sample contained. Sequence reads were collapsed and filtered to measure the absolute abundance of every unique TCRbeta CDR3 rearrangement. For each sample, productive Simpson clonality was calculated by taking the square root of Simpson's diversity index across productive rearrangements. TCRdb stores this immuneACCESS table with in-frame sequences only. Part of the clones is absent; in the studies checked, under half of the shortfall reflects unresolved V genes, and no reason is known for the rest. V and J calls and clone size are as listed in that table; D and trimming were resolved from the DNA. For this sample there are some 45,000 clones; more than 80% appear just once. The ten largest account for around 8% of the sample.

Between the V and J ends, shortened by 1 base and 2 bases respectively, the junction contains 12 bases. Counted from cysteine to phenylalanine, this CDR3 has 15 amino acids. CDR3 DNA is the only sequence kept; it has 45 bases, read in frame from the first base. CDR1 and CDR2 are drawn from the germline V gene: SGHTA, FQGNSA. The origin of this receptor is a man older than 75 in a cohort sampled during active COVID-19. Sequencing was done on a sample of peripheral blood. The chain is assembled from TRBV7-2 and TRBJ2-7, with the D gene too uncertain to name. The DNA sequence follows: TGTGCCAGCAGCTTAGGGTCTTGGCAGACCTACGAGCAGTACTTC. Translated, it gives CASSLGSWQTYEQYF.